This T cell receptor (beta chain) came from a study of blood T cells in healthy people across ages. In its sample, this clonotype was seen a few times. A sample-barcoded 5' primer and a J-beta primer mix were used in a second PCR of about 6 to 11 cycles. TCRdb re-derived calls from the 5' RACE reads in MiXCR, one entry per CDR3 protein. This sample has approximately 1.5 million distinct CDR3 sequences, with less than 45% found just once. It was approximately 9 milliliters of peripheral blood that were drawn from each donor. Trimming pared 3 bases from V and 1 base from J, leaving 9 bases between. The CDR3 has 14 residues.

Sequencing input: blood. The receptor's source is a woman under 30 in good health. The chain uses TRBV12-3 or TRBV12-4 and TRBJ1-1, with D maybe TRBD1 (5 bases). The CDR3 here is CASSFGHGNTEAFF. CDR3 nucleotides: TGTGCCAGCAGTTTTGGACATGGGAACACTGAAGCTTTCTTT.